Following are 32 T cell receptor beta chains from one sample sequenced in a study of blood T cell repertoires in COVID-19. Sequencing used immunoSEQ multiplex PCR; TCRdb keeps in-frame clones, though not all of them. The sample carries some 350,000 clones, 85% to 90% recorded once. Source material: PBMCs or T cells enriched from blood (not recorded which). These receptors came from a man younger than 35 who had recovered from COVID-19.

This chain links TRBV5-6 with TRBJ2-7; 9 nucleotides agree with TRBD1. After removal of 2 bases from V and 2 bases from J, the junction contained 5 bases not matched to a gene. Germline CDR1 is SGHDT and CDR2 is YYEEEE. The length of the CDR3 is 15 residues. The DNA for the CDR3 is TGTGCCAGCAGCTTTGGGGACAGGGTGGCCTACGAGCAGTACTTC. Residues: CASSFGDRVAYEQYF. The variable domain in full, completed from reference TRBV5-6 and TRBJ2-7, reads DAGVTQSPTHLIKTRGQQVTLRCSPKSGHDTVSWYQQALGQGPQFIFQYYEEEERQRGNFPDRFSGHQFPNYSSELNVNALLLGDSALYLCASSFGDRVAYEQYFGPGTRLTVT.

In its sample, this clone was seen once. The chain couples TRBV29-1 to TRBJ2-2; D may be TRBD1 (5 bases). The CDR3 is 13 residues long. V was cut by 3 bases and J by 4 bases, with 9 bases left in between. Germline V gene sequence: CDR1 SQVTM, CDR2 ANQGSEA. In DNA, the CDR3 is TGCAGCGTTGATTCGACAGCCACCGGGGAGCTGTTTTTT. It is translated as CSVDSTATGELFF.

Comments on this clone: In the same sample, other DNA sequences code for this CDR3. The V call is TRBV28, the J call TRBJ2-6; possibly TRBD2 for D (6 bases). Per the germline V gene, CDR1 is MDHEN and CDR2 is SYDVKM. The CDR3 length is 15 residues. With 2 bases removed from V and 2 bases from J, the gap between germline ends came to 7 bases. The CDR3 region is CASSLGGAGANVLTF. Written as DNA, the CDR3 is TGTGCCAGCAGTTTAGGAGGGGCTGGGGCCAACGTCCTGACTTTC.

This clone was seen just once. The gene calls are TRBV3-1 (or the pseudogene TRBV3-2) and TRBJ1-2, with D tentatively TRBD1 (6 bases). CDR1 is LGHDT and CDR2 is YNNKEL in the germline V gene (reference sequence). V lost 6 bases, J lost 8 bases, and 13 bases lay in between. The CDR3 contains 12 residues. Here the CDR3 reads CASSSQGSGYTF. The CDR3 DNA reads TGTGCCAGCAGTTCCCAGGGGAGCGGCTACACCTTC.

The rearrangement joins TRBV19 to TRBJ1-3; D is ambiguous. The V gene lost 5 bases and the J gene lost 0 bases, with 17 bases spanning the gap. The germline V gene has CDR1 LNHDA and CDR2 SQIVND (reference sequence). The CDR3 consists of 17 residues. DNA for the CDR3: TGTGCCAGTAGTCTGGGAGGCCCCCTGAGCTCTGGAAACACCATATATTTT. This encodes CASSLGGPLSSGNTIYF.

This sequence joins TRBV9 and TRBJ2-3; TRBD2 matches 13 bases. The germline V gene encodes CDR1 SGDLS and CDR2 YYNGEE. With V trimmed by 4 bases and J by 3 bases, 5 bases remained unmatched. The CDR3 runs 16 residues. This CDR3 reads CASSRWTSGSTDTQYF. The CDR3 DNA reads as TGTGCCAGCAGCAGATGGACTAGCGGGAGTACAGATACGCAGTATTTT.

The genes are TRBV7-3 and TRBJ1-4; possible D gene TRBD1, 5 bases. Trimming removed 2 bases at V and 2 bases at J, with 15 bases between. CDR3 length: 17 residues. CDR1 is SGHTA, CDR2 FQGTGA, per germline. The CDR3 bases are TGTGCCAGCAGCTTAGTCCAGGGCATAAGGACTAATGAAAAACTGTTTTTT. Translation: CASSLVQGIRTNEKLFF.

The genes are TRBV5-1 and TRBJ2-7, with 11 bases aligning to TRBD2. The junction had 6 bases not matched to a gene; V was cut back by 1 base and J by 6 bases. The CDR3 runs to 15 residues. Germline V gene sequence: CDR1 SGHRS, CDR2 YFSETQ. CDR3 protein: CASSLLAGGPREQYF. In nucleotides, the CDR3 is TGCGCCAGCAGCTTGTTAGCGGGGGGGCCCCGCGAGCAGTACTTC.

The gene calls are TRBV3-1 (or the pseudogene TRBV3-2) and TRBJ2-1; 10 bases match TRBD2. Germline V CDR1 and CDR2: LGHDT, YNNKEL (reference sequence). This CDR3 has 13 residues. The trim removed 1 base at V and 15 bases at J, leaving 6 bases unmatched. CDR3 amino acids: CASSQVTSGVPFF. The DNA for the CDR3 is TGTGCCAGCAGCCAAGTTACTAGCGGGGTACCGTTCTTC.

The genes are TRBV7-2 and TRBJ2-1; 8 nucleotides line up with TRBD1. The CDR3 spans 16 residues. Germline V CDR1 and CDR2: SGHTA, FQGNSA. V lost 3 bases, J lost 8 bases, and 12 bases stayed unmatched. CDR3 DNA sequence: TGTGCCAGCAGCTTTATCAGGGGGCGTGGTGGTGATGAGCAGTTCTTC. Its translation is CASSFIRGRGGDEQFF.

The rearrangement links TRBV7-8 to TRBJ2-1, with TRBD2 identical over 7 bases. The CDR3 extends over 16 amino acids. J lost 7 bases, V lost 3 bases, and 12 bases had no gene match. CDR1 SGHVS and CDR2 FQNEAQ come from the germline V gene. The CDR3 loop reads CASSFGGWAERNEQFF. CDR3 coding DNA: TGTGCCAGCAGCTTCGGGGGGTGGGCAGAACGAAATGAGCAGTTCTTC.

V gene TRBV7-6 combines with J gene TRBJ1-5, with TRBD1 matching 8 bases. CDR3 length: 16 amino acids. Trimming at V came to 5 bases and at J to 3 bases, leaving 9 bases not matched to a gene. From germline, CDR1 is SGHVS and CDR2 FNYEAQ. The DNA for the CDR3 is TGTGCCAGCAGCCCAGGACAGGGAGCCTTCAATCAGCCCCAGCATTTT. Translated, it gives CASSPGQGAFNQPQHF.

This rearrangement joins TRBV7-2 to TRBJ2-7, with D possibly being TRBD1 (6 bases). CDR3 length equals 17 residues. Germline CDR1 SGHTA, CDR2 FQGNSA. V lost 4 bases and J 7 bases, leaving 26 bases between the germline ends. DNA for the CDR3: TGTGCCAGCAGCTACCCCCCACCGCCGAGGGGGTTGAGGGAGCAGTACTTC. Amino acid sequence: CASSYPPPPRGLREQYF.

The gene calls are TRBV9 and TRBJ2-6, with D possibly being TRBD2 (7 bases). The CDR3 covers 17 residues. V lost 2 bases and J 2 bases, leaving 14 bases between the germline ends. The germline V gene encodes CDR1 SGDLS and CDR2 YYNGEE. Here the CDR3 DNA reads TGTGCCAGCAGCGTCGGGGGGCTAAGGCCTGGGGCCAACGTCCTGACTTTC. This codes for CASSVGGLRPGANVLTF.

The J gene is TRBJ1-1, the V gene TRBV5-1, with D unresolved. Looked up from germline, CDR1 is SGHRS and CDR2 is YFSETQ. The ends were cut back, 2 bases at V and 1 base at J, with 12 bases in the middle. This CDR3 has 15 amino acids. This CDR3 reads CASSFGWAGNTEAFF. CDR3 coding DNA: TGCGCCAGCAGCTTTGGTTGGGCTGGGAACACTGAAGCTTTCTTT.

The chain uses TRBV19 and TRBJ1-2; tentatively, D is TRBD1 (6 bases). The CDR3 length is 16 residues. The V gene's germline CDR1 is LNHDA and CDR2 SQIVND (reference sequence). Trimming removed 5 bases at V and 4 bases at J, with 20 bases between. DNA of the CDR3: TGTGCCAGTAGTTTGCCGAGGAGGCCGGACAGCTATGGCTACACCTTC. It translates to CASSLPRRPDSYGYTF.

The chain links TRBV4-2 to TRBJ2-1; 13 bases fit TRBD2. The CDR3 extends over 17 amino acids. V shed 0 bases and J 10 bases; nucleotides not matched to a gene: 9. Germline V gene lookup returns CDR1 LGHNA and CDR2 YNFKEQ. The CDR3 nucleotides are TGTGCCAGCAGCCAAGATCAACTAGCGGGAGGGCCGAGGGAGCAGTTCTTC. Encoded protein: CASSQDQLAGGPREQFF.

This chain links TRBV6-1 with TRBJ1-2; D remains unclear. CDR3 length: 15 residues. CDR1 and CDR2 from the germline V gene are MNHNS and SASEGT. The germline V and J ends were trimmed by 1 base and 3 bases, with 12 bases remaining between them. CDR3 DNA sequence: TGTGCCAGCAGTGAAGAAAGTACAGTTGACTATGGCTACACCTTC. Its translation is CASSEESTVDYGYTF.

The chain recombines TRBV6-5 with TRBJ1-6; possible D gene TRBD1, 5 bases. This CDR3 spans 13 amino acids. Trimming removed 7 bases at V and 8 bases at J, with 12 bases between. In germline, CDR1 is MNHEY, CDR2 SVGAGI. In DNA, the CDR3 is TGTGCCAGCACAACTGGAGGGGATTCACCCCTCCACTTT. This gives the protein CASTTGGDSPLHF.

V and J are TRBV9 and TRBJ1-1, with D perhaps TRBD1 (5 bases). The CDR3 spans 14 residues. V dropped 4 bases and J dropped 7 bases, with 17 bases sitting between them. CDR1 and CDR2 from the germline V gene are SGDLS and YYNGEE. The CDR3 loop is CASSPRGTPFEAFF. The CDR3 DNA follows: TGTGCCAGCAGCCCCCGCGGGACCCCTTTTGAAGCTTTCTTT.

V is TRBV28 and J is TRBJ2-5; no clear D gene. In germline, CDR1 is MDHEN, CDR2 SYDVKM. V was trimmed by 8 bases and J by 1 base, leaving 8 bases between them. There are 12 residues in the CDR3. CDR3: CASLSGQETQYF. The CDR3 coding sequence is TGTGCCAGCCTATCCGGCCAAGAGACCCAGTACTTC.

The chain employs TRBV7-9 and TRBJ2-1; 9 nucleotides match TRBD1. Per the germline V gene, CDR1 is SEHNR and CDR2 is FQNEAQ (reference sequence). This CDR3 is built from 16 residues. Trimming cost V 5 bases and J 3 bases; bases outside gene matches: 8. CDR3 nucleotides: TGTGCCAGCAGCAAGGATCCGGGACAGGGCTACAATGAGCAGTTCTTC. Encoded protein: CASSKDPGQGYNEQFF.

The V and J genes are TRBV5-1 and TRBJ1-2, with 11 bases that match TRBD1. Germline V gives CDR1 SGHRS, CDR2 YFSETQ. V lost 3 bases to trimming and J lost 6 bases; unmatched junction nucleotides: 1. The CDR3 length is 13 residues. DNA for the CDR3: TGCGCCAGCAGCTCGGGACAGGGGGATGGCTACACCTTC. Translating it yields CASSSGQGDGYTF.

This chain links TRBV7-3 with TRBJ2-3; no clear D. Trimming took 5 bases from V and 4 from J, leaving 16 bases between them. Germline V gene lookup returns CDR1 SGHTA and CDR2 FQGTGA. The CDR3 runs 15 residues. Here the CDR3 DNA reads TGTGCCAGCAGCGATCCCGATTTAGTTCCAGATACGCAGTATTTT. Translating gives CASSDPDLVPDTQYF. Looking up the rest from reference TRBV7-3 and TRBJ2-3 gives the full variable domain: GAGVSQTPSNKVTEKGKYVELRCDPISGHTALYWYRQSLGQGPEFLIYFQGTGAADDSGLPNDRFFAVRPEGSVSTLKIQRTERGDSAVYLCASSDPDLVPDTQYFGPGTRLTVL.

The gene calls are TRBV5-1 and TRBJ1-6; 9 nucleotides agree with TRBD1. V lost 3 bases and J lost 7; bases outside the gene matches: 11. Per the germline V gene, CDR1 is SGHRS and CDR2 is YFSETQ. The CDR3 is made up of 17 amino acids. The DNA of the CDR3 is TGCGCCAGCAGCTCACTTCCCGGACAGGGGCAAAATTCACCCCTCCACTTT. Its translation: CASSSLPGQGQNSPLHF.

This chain joins TRBV7-9 and TRBJ1-4; possible D gene TRBD1, 6 bases. Germline V gene sequence: CDR1 SEHNR, CDR2 FQNEAQ (reference sequence). Trimming removed 6 bases from V and 7 bases from J, with 18 bases in between. The length of the CDR3 is 15 residues. CDR3 in amino acids: CASSWGRAGGEKLFF. The CDR3 DNA is TGTGCCAGCAGTTGGGGGCGGGCAGGAGGTGAAAAACTGTTTTTT. The variable domain in full, completed from reference TRBV7-9 and TRBJ1-4, reads DTGVSQNPRHKITKRGQNVTFRCDPISEHNRLYWYRQTLGQGPEFLTYFQNEAQLEKSRLLSDRFSAERPKGSFSTLEIQRTEQGDSAMYLCASSWGRAGGEKLFFGSGTQLSVL.

CDR3 amino acids: CASSPTGRSDGYTF. Here the CDR3 DNA reads TGTGCCAGCAGCCCAACCGGCCGAAGCGATGGCTACACCTTC. The chain uses TRBV7-3 and TRBJ1-2; no clear D gene. Germline V CDR1 and CDR2: SGHTA, FQGTGA. V was shortened by 5 bases and J by 6 bases, with 16 bases between the two germline ends. CDR3 length: 14 residues.

This clone was recorded only once. The chain has TRBV21-1 and TRBJ2-1; TRBD1 was called by the table and not checked on the DNA. TRBV21-1 is marked as a pseudogene. The CDR3 loop spans 12 amino acids. CDR3 residues: CASSIDPGEQFF. The CDR3 coding sequence is TGTGCCAGCAGCATTGACCCAGGGGAGCAGTTCTTC.

This rearrangement joins TRBV7-9 to TRBJ1-2; D is unclear. Trimming took off 4 bases at V and 6 bases at J, with 6 bases between the two ends. Germline CDR1 reads SEHNR; CDR2 reads FQNEAQ (reference sequence). The CDR3 consists of 11 residues. CDR3 protein: CASSSTNGYTF. The CDR3 DNA is TGTGCCAGCAGCTCGACAAATGGCTACACCTTC.

J is TRBJ1-2 and V is TRBV4-3; tentatively, D is TRBD1 (5 bases). Germline V gene sequence: CDR1 LGHNA, CDR2 YSLEER. The CDR3 is 17 amino acids. Trimming stripped 0 bases from V and 4 bases from J, with 18 bases between. In nucleotides, the CDR3 is TGCGCCAGCAGCCAAGACCAGCAGGGCCCACTTCCCTATGGCTACACCTTC. It translates to CASSQDQQGPLPYGYTF.

The chain recombines TRBV5-1 with TRBJ2-5, with 10 bases aligning to TRBD1. The germline CDR1 and CDR2 sequences are SGHRS and YFSETQ. With 4 bases clipped from V and 0 bases from J, the junction kept 3 bases outside the gene matches. There are 15 residues in the CDR3. The CDR3 nucleotides read TGCGCCAGCAGCGCGGACAGGGGGTACCAAGAGACCCAGTACTTC. This translates into CASSADRGYQETQYF.

The chain has TRBV4-2 and TRBJ2-1, with 7 positions matching TRBD2. This CDR3 contains 16 residues. Germline V CDR1 and CDR2: LGHNA, YNFKEQ. Trimming at V came to 4 bases and at J to 4 bases, leaving 10 bases not matched to a gene. DNA for the CDR3: TGTGCCAGCAGCCCTTATTCGAGCGGGGCGTACAATGAGCAGTTCTTC. Protein product: CASSPYSSGAYNEQFF.